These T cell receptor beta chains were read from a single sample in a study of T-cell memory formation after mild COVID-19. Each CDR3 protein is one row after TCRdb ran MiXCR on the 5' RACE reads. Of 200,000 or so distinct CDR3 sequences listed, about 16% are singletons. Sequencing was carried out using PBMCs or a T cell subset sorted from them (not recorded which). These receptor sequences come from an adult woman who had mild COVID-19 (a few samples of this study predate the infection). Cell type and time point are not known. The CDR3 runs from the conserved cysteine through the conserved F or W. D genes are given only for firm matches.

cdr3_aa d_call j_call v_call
CASSQIPRGSYEQYF . TRBJ2-7 TRBV7-2
CASSLATGLAGGPSDTQYF TRBD2 TRBJ2-3 TRBV7-2
CASSLLRYSDNEQFF . TRBJ2-1 TRBV27
CASSQETGSEAFF . TRBJ1-1 TRBV3-1
CSVEENTPNEQFF . TRBJ2-1 TRBV29-1
CASSSRSPLDGYTF . TRBJ1-2 TRBV7-6
CASSVGNRVGGTEAFF . TRBJ1-1 TRBV9
CASSYSPVNYGYTF . TRBJ1-2 TRBV7-9
CASSLYGQPQHF . TRBJ1-5 TRBV12-3/TRBV12-4
CASSPRQKLTGDGEQFF . TRBJ2-1 TRBV19
CASSQYQTQYF . TRBJ2-5 TRBV3-1
CASSSDTRRAEAFF . TRBJ1-1 TRBV11-2
CASTGSSYEQYF . TRBJ2-7 TRBV2
CASSSSGHNQEKLFF . TRBJ1-4 TRBV5-1
CASRRQGGNTIYF TRBD1 TRBJ1-3 TRBV19
CASTSPGKETQYF . TRBJ2-5 TRBV6-5
CASSPGTAGSTEAFF . TRBJ1-1 TRBV18
CASSLASGETQYF TRBD2 TRBJ2-5 TRBV5-4
CAWSGQAYEQYF . TRBJ2-7 TRBV30
CASTRDRNQPQHF TRBD1 TRBJ1-5 TRBV7-9
CASSLPPLEAFF . TRBJ1-1 TRBV12-3/TRBV12-4
CASSAGQGANYGYTF TRBD1 TRBJ1-2 TRBV5-1
CASSYLGGSYEQYF . TRBJ2-7 TRBV19
CASSFKAGVLGGTDTQYF TRBD2 TRBJ2-3 TRBV12-3/TRBV12-4
CATSDPGGDTQYF TRBD2 TRBJ2-3 TRBV24-1
CASSAVGTEAFF . TRBJ1-1 TRBV6-1
CASSQDVGSSGNTIYF . TRBJ1-3 TRBV4-1
CASSPQGQGAGSPLHF TRBD1 TRBJ1-6 TRBV5-1
CASSLKLAGGTDTQYF TRBD2 TRBJ2-3 TRBV7-2
CASSQGTVNTEAFF . TRBJ1-1 TRBV4-1
CASSPNKQGSPLHF . TRBJ1-6 TRBV18
CSINSGAGRETQYF . TRBJ2-5 TRBV29-1
CASSVGTSGNNEQFF TRBD2 TRBJ2-1 TRBV9
CSVTGQGKSSYEQYF TRBD1 TRBJ2-7 TRBV29-1
CATSEGGQGSGNTIYF TRBD1 TRBJ1-3 TRBV24-1
CASSLGQIDEQYF TRBD1 TRBJ2-7 TRBV5-1
CASSPTGGGGYGYTF . TRBJ1-2 TRBV12-3/TRBV12-4
CSVWGQGNYGYTF TRBD1 TRBJ1-2 TRBV29-1
CASSKLQGNEQFF TRBD1 TRBJ2-1 TRBV6-5
CARPQGAGARGPQETQYF TRBD2 TRBJ2-5 TRBV18
CSVDQDRGAFF TRBD1 TRBJ1-1 TRBV29-1
CAWSARYEQYF . TRBJ2-7 TRBV30